These 19 T cell receptor beta chains share one sample of origin, sequenced in a study of T cell responses to AZD1222 COVID-19 vaccine. TCRdb keeps only in-frame clones here, not all; method: immunoSEQ multiplex PCR. The sample includes around 94,000 clones, 85% to 90% seen only once; the top ten take approximately 3.7%. The sequencing here drew on peripheral blood, taken on day 0 of AZD1222 vaccination. Every receptor here comes from an adult in good health.

The V call is TRBV20-1, the J call TRBJ2-3; 9 bases fit TRBD2. This CDR3 has 16 residues. Losses at the gene ends were 3 bases for V and 3 bases for J; bases not matched to a gene: 10. CDR1 and CDR2 (germline): DFQATT, SNEGSKA (reference sequence). CDR3 nucleotide sequence: TGCAGTGCTAGTCGTCTAGTAGGACTAGCGACAGATACGCAGTATTTT. Amino acid sequence: CSASRLVGLATDTQYF.

CDR3 amino acids: CASSEYPTNYGYTF. CDR3 bases: TGTGCCAGCAGCGAATACCCCACCAACTATGGCTACACCTTC. This sequence joins TRBV9 and TRBJ1-2, with D uncertain. Trimming stripped 3 bases from V and 2 bases from J, with 11 bases between. The germline CDR1 and CDR2 sequences are SGDLS and YYNGEE. CDR3 size: 14 residues.

J is TRBJ2-7 and V is TRBV9, with D possibly matching TRBD1 (6 bases). Germline CDR1 SGDLS, CDR2 YYNGEE. CDR3 length: 15 amino acids. With 0 bases removed from V and 2 bases from J, the gap between germline ends came to 12 bases. The CDR3 DNA is TGTGCCAGCAGCGTAGACAGGGCGGGCACCTACGAGCAGTACTTC. Amino acids: CASSVDRAGTYEQYF.

The chain employs TRBV9 and TRBJ2-6; 7 bases fit TRBD2. Germline-derived CDR1 and CDR2 are SGDLS and YYNGEE. The CDR3 consists of 17 residues. The V and J ends lost 0 bases and 0 bases, in that order; junction bases with no gene match: 3. This CDR3 reads CASSVAREGSGANVLTF. The DNA of the CDR3 is TGTGCCAGCAGCGTAGCCAGGGAGGGCTCTGGGGCCAACGTCCTGACTTTC.

This chain joins TRBV6-5 and TRBJ1-2; D is possibly TRBD1 (5 bases). Germline values: CDR1 MNHEY, CDR2 SVGAGI. Trimming took 6 bases from V and 2 from J, leaving 10 bases between them. The CDR3 contains 13 residues. Here the CDR3 reads CASRDRANYGYTF. The CDR3 bases are TGTGCCAGCAGAGACAGAGCAAACTATGGCTACACCTTC.

The rearrangement uses TRBV5-1 and TRBJ1-1; tentative D call: TRBD1 (6 bases). The CDR3 consists of 15 residues. Germline V lookup: CDR1 SGHRS, CDR2 YFSETQ. V dropped 0 bases and J dropped 5 bases, with 14 bases sitting between them. CDR3 bases: TGCGCCAGCAGCTTGGCCGGGGGCCAGAATACTGAAGCTTTCTTT. Translating gives CASSLAGGQNTEAFF.

This chain links TRBV19 with TRBJ2-1; D is possibly TRBD2 (6 bases). Trimming cost V 0 bases and J 2 bases, with 8 bases left between them. Germline V gene data show CDR1 as LNHDA and CDR2 as SQIVND (reference sequence). The CDR3 has 15 amino acids. The CDR3 is CASSIDSGAYNEQFF. As DNA, the CDR3 is TGTGCCAGTAGTATAGATTCGGGGGCCTACAATGAGCAGTTCTTC.

The sample holds a few counts of this clone. The V and J genes are TRBV2 and TRBJ2-2; the D gene is possibly TRBD1 (5 bases). This CDR3 has 14 residues. The V end was cut by 3 bases, the J end by 6 bases, with 11 bases between. Looked up from germline, CDR1 is SNHLY and CDR2 is FYNNEI. The CDR3 nucleotides are TGTGCCAGCAGTGATTTAGTGGGGCCCGGGGAGCTGTTTTTT. It is translated as CASSDLVGPGELFF. The whole variable domain, filled in from reference TRBV2 and TRBJ2-2, reads EPEVTQTPSHQVTQMGQEVILRCVPISNHLYFYWYRQILGQKVEFLVSFYNNEISEKSEIFDDQFSVERPDGSNFTLKIRSTKLEDSAMYFCASSDLVGPGELFFGEGSRLTVL.

The V call is TRBV2, the J call TRBJ2-2; D possibly uses TRBD1 or TRBD2 (5 bases each). The germline V gene encodes CDR1 SNHLY and CDR2 FYNNEI. With 3 bases removed from V and 5 bases from J, the gap between germline ends came to 10 bases. CDR3 size: 14 residues. The CDR3 loop is CASSERWGTGELFF. CDR3 bases: TGTGCCAGCAGTGAGCGCTGGGGGACCGGGGAGCTGTTTTTT.

The CDR3 DNA follows: TGTGCCAGCAGCGTAAACAGGGCCGGAAACACCATATATTTT. Translated: CASSVNRAGNTIYF. The chain uses TRBV9 and TRBJ1-3; weak D call: TRBD1 (6 bases). The V end was cut by 1 base, the J end by 4 bases, with 9 bases between. This CDR3 has 14 residues. Germline V gene data show CDR1 as SGDLS and CDR2 as YYNGEE.

The chain is built from TRBV7-9 and TRBJ1-2; D is undetermined. CDR1 is SEHNR, CDR2 FQNEAQ, per germline (reference sequence). The CDR3 length is 16 residues. V lost 2 bases, J lost 8 bases, and 21 bases lay in between. This CDR3 reads CASSLRREHFPAGYTF. The CDR3 coding sequence is TGTGCCAGCAGCTTAAGGCGGGAACATTTCCCGGCGGGCTACACCTTC. Full variable domain (remainder filled in from reference TRBV7-9 and TRBJ1-2): DTGVSQNPRHKITKRGQNVTFRCDPISEHNRLYWYRQTLGQGPEFLTYFQNEAQLEKSRLLSDRFSAERPKGSFSTLEIQRTEQGDSAMYLCASSLRREHFPAGYTFGSGTRLTVV.

This chain uses TRBV30 with TRBJ2-7, with D hard to call. Germline V gene sequence: CDR1 GTSNPN, CDR2 SVGIG (reference sequence). CDR3 size: 10 residues. CDR3 residues: CAAVKYEQYF. The CDR3 region has the DNA TGTGCGGCAGTAAAATACGAGCAGTACTTC.

V usage is TRBV3-1 (or the pseudogene TRBV3-2) and J usage is TRBJ1-4, with TRBD1 as a possible D gene (6 bases). This CDR3 region has 16 residues. The V end was cut by 4 bases, the J end by 0 bases, with 12 bases between. The germline V gene has CDR1 LGHDT and CDR2 YNNKEL (reference sequence). CDR3 sequence (DNA): TGTGCCAGCAGCCGGGGGGACACCGCAACTAATGAAAAACTGTTTTTT. Residues: CASSRGDTATNEKLFF.

The chain has TRBV7-2 and TRBJ1-1, with 7 bases aligning to TRBD1. Germline loops: CDR1 SGHTA, CDR2 FQGNSA. This CDR3 has 14 residues. Trimming at V came to 4 bases and at J to 5 bases, leaving 7 bases not matched to a gene. CDR3 protein: CASSSAGGETEAFF. The CDR3 DNA follows: TGTGCCAGCAGCTCGGCAGGGGGAGAGACTGAAGCTTTCTTT. The variable domain in full, completed from reference TRBV7-2 and TRBJ1-1, reads GAGVSQSPSNKVTEKGKDVELRCDPISGHTALYWYRQSLGQGLEFLIYFQGNSAPDKSGLPSDRFSAERTGGSVSTLTIQRTQQEDSAVYLCASSSAGGETEAFFGQGTRLTVV.

The chain carries TRBV29-1 and TRBJ2-5; 8 bases line up with TRBD2. The CDR3 extends over 14 amino acids. Germline loops: CDR1 SQVTM, CDR2 ANQGSEA. J gave up 1 base and V 4 bases, and 5 bases lay outside the gene matches. The CDR3 loop reads CSVGRTSRQETQYF. The CDR3 nucleotides read TGCAGCGTTGGGCGGACTAGCCGCCAAGAGACCCAGTACTTC.

The rearrangement joins TRBV18 to TRBJ1-4; 12 nucleotides match TRBD1. CDR1 and CDR2 from the germline V gene are KGHSH and LQKENI. The CDR3 totals 14 residues. The trim removed 3 bases at V and 10 bases at J, leaving 3 bases unmatched. CDR3 residues: CASSPGQGAGKLFF. In DNA form, the CDR3 reads TGTGCCAGCTCACCGGGACAGGGGGCCGGAAAACTGTTTTTT.

The chain carries TRBV14 and TRBJ1-5; TRBD1 matches 7 bases. Germline V gene lookup returns CDR1 SGHDN and CDR2 FVKESK. The V gene end was trimmed by 1 base and the J gene end by 1 base; junction bases not matched to a gene: 4. The CDR3 totals 16 residues. This CDR3 is CASSQGGTASNQPQHF. Here the CDR3 DNA reads TGTGCCAGCAGCCAAGGGGGGACAGCCAGCAATCAGCCCCAGCATTTT.

The chain links TRBV30 to TRBJ2-3, with D possibly being TRBD2 (7 bases). Looked up from germline, CDR1 is GTSNPN and CDR2 is SVGIG (reference sequence). The CDR3 consists of 15 residues. The V gene lost 0 bases and the J gene lost 2 bases, with 12 bases spanning the gap. For the CDR3, the DNA is TGTGCCTGGAGTGTTGGGGGGGGGCTCACAGATACGCAGTATTTT. It codes for CAWSVGGGLTDTQYF.

This rearrangement joins TRBV19 to TRBJ2-5; D may match TRBD1 or TRBD2 (5 bases each). The CDR3 has 13 amino acids. The germline CDR1 and CDR2 sequences are LNHDA and SQIVND (reference sequence). V lost 3 bases and J lost 5, with 10 bases in between. The CDR3 here is CASSIRRDETQYF. CDR3 nucleotide sequence: TGTGCCAGTAGTATTCGACGGGACGAGACCCAGTACTTC.